Below, one TCR beta chain is given with its context. Its antigen is as yet unknown. Germline-derived CDR1 and CDR2 are SGHNT and YYREEE (reference sequence). The CDR3 is 14 amino acids. V was pared by 4 bases and J by 2 bases, with 9 bases between. The sample comes from a study of identifying expanded T cells in peripheral blood. The study's findings and limits: Variance in clone template counts between two-week samples significantly increased with total template count across all healthy donors. Differentially abundant clones: roughly 1.2 between replicates, about 15 at about 13 days, approximately 18 at four.

No infections or other immune events were documented during collection. Method: immunoSEQ multiplex PCR; TCRdb's copy keeps in-frame clones and lacks some. The sample holds around 85,000 clones, about 88% seen once. The sample taken for sequencing was blood. The TCR was taken from a person aged 18 to 75 in good health. V and J are TRBV5-4 and TRBJ1-4, with D unresolved. CDR3 in DNA: TGTGCCAGCAGCCCGACTTGGACTAATGAAAAACTGTTTTTT. As protein: CASSPTWTNEKLFF. Full variable domain (remainder filled in from reference TRBV5-4 and TRBJ1-4): ETGVTQSPTHLIKTRGQQVTLRCSSQSGHNTVSWYQQALGQGPQFIFQYYREEENGRGNFPPRFSGLQFPNYSSELNVNALELDDSALYLCASSPTWTNEKLFFGSGTQLSVL.